The 29 T cell receptor beta chains below all came from one sample that was sequenced in a study of blood T cell repertoires in COVID-19. Only in-frame clones appear in the TCRdb table, and some are missing; sequencing was by immunoSEQ multiplex PCR. This sample carries 88,000 or so clones, less than 90% of them seen once, and the ten largest clones take less than 9%. Sequenced: peripheral blood. All receptors come from a man in his fifties or sixties with acute or convalescent COVID-19.

This clone was picked up a small number of times. The chain joins TRBV10-3 to TRBJ2-7; D might be TRBD2 (6 bases). There are 16 residues in the CDR3. The germline V gene encodes CDR1 ENHRY and CDR2 SYGVKD. Trimming pared 0 bases from V and 7 bases from J, leaving 19 bases between. Here the CDR3 reads CAISESGGLKRREQYF. DNA of the CDR3: TGTGCCATCAGTGAGTCTGGCGGACTAAAGAGGCGGGAGCAGTACTTC.

The chain is built from TRBV3-1 (or the pseudogene TRBV3-2) and TRBJ2-1; no definite D call. The CDR3 contains 13 residues. Germline V gene data show CDR1 as LGHDT and CDR2 as YNNKEL (reference sequence). The V and J ends lost 4 bases and 10 bases respectively, with 14 bases between them. DNA for the CDR3: TGTGCCAGCAGCCCTCGCACGGGTAAAGAGCAGTTCTTC. This codes for CASSPRTGKEQFF.

V usage is TRBV30 and J usage is TRBJ1-2; the D gene is possibly TRBD1 (6 bases). The V end lost 4 bases, the J end lost 4 bases, and 19 bases lay between the germline ends. The CDR3 is made up of 15 amino acids. CDR1 GTSNPN and CDR2 SVGIG come from the germline V gene (reference sequence). This CDR3 reads CAWTPADRHPYGYTF. CDR3 sequence (DNA): TGTGCCTGGACCCCAGCAGACAGGCATCCCTATGGCTACACCTTC.

The chain carries TRBV10-1 and TRBJ2-2, with 10 nucleotides matching TRBD1. The CDR3 has 13 residues. J lost 6 bases, V lost 10 bases, and 5 bases had no gene match. The germline gives CDR1 WNHNN, CDR2 SYGVQD (reference sequence). DNA of the CDR3: TGCGCCACCCGGGACAGGGGCTCCGGGGAGCTGTTTTTT. Translated: CATRDRGSGELFF.

The V and J genes are TRBV27 and TRBJ2-7; D gene uncertain. Germline loops: CDR1 MNHEY, CDR2 SMNVEV (reference sequence). The CDR3 sequence is 13 residues long. The V end lost 5 bases, the J end lost 7 bases, and 15 bases lay between the germline ends. The CDR3 DNA reads TGTGCCAGCAGTCACAAAAATCCCGGGGAGCAGTACTTC. Protein product: CASSHKNPGEQYF.

This sequence joins TRBV15 and TRBJ2-3; D gene uncertain. CDR3 length equals 12 residues. Trimming shortened V by 1 base and J by 5 bases, and 4 bases separated the two germline ends. Germline V gene sequence: CDR1 LNHNV, CDR2 YYDKDF (reference sequence). The CDR3, as DNA: TGTGCCACCAGCAGAGTTAGAGATACGCAGTATTTT. It is translated as CATSRVRDTQYF.

Note on this clone: One junction end disagrees with the germline gene, perhaps due to a read error. J is TRBJ2-1 and V is TRBV20-1; 13 nucleotides align to TRBD2. The length of the CDR3 is 11 residues. Germline CDR1 reads DFQATT; CDR2 reads SNEGSKA (reference sequence). The CDR3 reads CSARDGLAGVF. The CDR3 DNA sequence: TGCAGTGCTAGAGATGGACTAGCGGGGGTCTTC.

This chain uses TRBV11-2 with TRBJ1-1; TRBD1 agrees at 7 bases. The V and J ends lost 2 bases and 6 bases, in that order; junction bases with no gene match: 12. Germline V gene sequence: CDR1 SGHAT, CDR2 FQNNGV. This CDR3 has 16 residues. In DNA form, the CDR3 reads TGTGCCAGCAGCTTATGGGTGGTTAGGGGGCGGGCTGAAGCTTTCTTT. Protein product: CASSLWVVRGRAEAFF.

Remarks on this clone: Because the CDR3's place on the DNA is in doubt, the DNA is left out and the CDR3 is given as listed by TCRdb. This chain joins TRBV9 and TRBJ2-5; the DNA was not compared with TRBD1, the D call given in the table. Germline V gives CDR1 SGDLS, CDR2 YYNGEE. Both ends counted, the CDR3 spans 15 residues. The CDR3 here is CASSVALHQQETQYF.

The rearrangement joins TRBV7-8 to TRBJ2-1, with 12 bases aligning to TRBD2. The length of the CDR3 is 18 residues. J was trimmed by 8 bases and V by 5 bases; bases with no gene match: 16. Germline CDR1 reads SGHVS; CDR2 reads FQNEAQ. CDR3: CASSPWTSGIVRDDEQFF. DNA for the CDR3: TGTGCCAGCAGCCCGTGGACTAGCGGGATAGTGAGAGACGATGAGCAGTTCTTC.

The CDR3 sequence is CASSELAGGSYNEQFF. CDR3 nucleotides: TGCGCCAGCAGTGAGCTCGCGGGAGGATCCTACAATGAGCAGTTCTTC. The gene calls are TRBV10-1 and TRBJ2-1; 8 bases fit TRBD2. From germline, CDR1 is WNHNN and CDR2 SYGVQD (reference sequence). The J segment lost 1 base and the V segment lost 2 bases, leaving 4 bases of the junction unmatched. The CDR3 is 16 amino acids.

This chain uses TRBV6-2 or TRBV6-3 with TRBJ1-2, with D perhaps TRBD1 (6 bases). The V end lost 5 bases, the J end lost 8 bases, and 9 bases lay between the germline ends. This CDR3 comprises 11 residues. Germline CDR1 is MNHEY and CDR2 is SVGEGT. The CDR3 coding sequence is TGTGCCAGCAGTGGGGGCTTGGGCTACACCTTC. It encodes CASSGGLGYTF.

This chain joins TRBV3-1 (or the pseudogene TRBV3-2) and TRBJ2-3, with TRBD2 identical over 8 bases. J gave up 4 bases and V 1 base, and 1 base lay outside the gene matches. CDR3 size: 14 residues. Germline values: CDR1 LGHDT, CDR2 YNNKEL (reference sequence). Here the CDR3 reads CASSQAGRADTQYF. In nucleotides, the CDR3 is TGTGCCAGCAGCCAAGCCGGGAGGGCAGATACGCAGTATTTT.

J is TRBJ1-3 and V is TRBV7-2; no firm D call. Deletions cut 6 bases from V and 0 bases from J, with 9 bases between. The CDR3 spans 14 residues. Germline V gives CDR1 SGHTA, CDR2 FQGNSA. For the CDR3, the DNA is TGTGCCAGCAGTCTTACTGGCTCTGGAAACACCATATATTTT. Translating gives CASSLTGSGNTIYF.

The chain links TRBV12-3 or TRBV12-4 to TRBJ2-5; the match to TRBD2 covers 10 bases. The CDR3 runs to 13 residues. V lost 9 bases and J lost 3; bases outside the gene matches: 4. CDR3 bases: TGTGCCAGTCGGACTAGCGGCAAAGAGACCCAGTACTTC. This gives the protein CASRTSGKETQYF.

CDR3 DNA: TGCGCCAGCAGCATGGACAGCTCAAACACTGAAGCTTTCTTT. It translates to CASSMDSSNTEAFF. V gene TRBV5-1 combines with J gene TRBJ1-1; the D gene is possibly TRBD1 (6 bases). Trimming stripped 4 bases from V and 2 bases from J, with 12 bases between. Germline values: CDR1 SGHRS, CDR2 YFSETQ. The CDR3 consists of 14 residues.

The chain uses TRBV7-9 and TRBJ2-3; weak D call: TRBD2 (5 bases). V gave up 5 bases and J gave up 2 bases, with 11 bases separating them. In germline, CDR1 is SEHNR, CDR2 FQNEAQ (reference sequence). The length of the CDR3 is 14 residues. CDR3 sequence: CASSQLDFTDTQYF. The CDR3, as DNA: TGTGCCAGCAGCCAACTAGACTTCACAGATACGCAGTATTTT. Based on the CDR3 plus reference TRBV7-9 and TRBJ2-3, the full variable domain is DTGVSQNPRHKITKRGQNVTFRCDPISEHNRLYWYRQTLGQGPEFLTYFQNEAQLEKSRLLSDRFSAERPKGSFSTLEIQRTEQGDSAMYLCASSQLDFTDTQYFGPGTRLTVL.

The J gene is TRBJ1-1, the V gene TRBV7-9; D is perhaps TRBD1 (6 bases). The CDR3 has 12 residues. Germline V gene sequence: CDR1 SEHNR, CDR2 FQNEAQ (reference sequence). V shed 5 bases and J shed 7 bases, with 11 bases lying between them. This CDR3 is CASSARTDEAFF. The CDR3 bases are TGTGCCAGCAGCGCGAGGACAGATGAAGCTTTCTTT.

The V gene is TRBV7-2, the J gene TRBJ1-1; a weak D match, TRBD1 (6 bases). CDR3 length equals 17 residues. V dropped 2 bases and J dropped 4 bases, with 20 bases sitting between them. Germline CDR1 SGHTA, CDR2 FQGNSA. CDR3 residues: CASSLLVPGHRGTEAFF. In nucleotides, the CDR3 is TGTGCCAGCAGCTTATTAGTTCCGGGACATAGGGGCACTGAAGCTTTCTTT. Based on the CDR3 plus reference TRBV7-2 and TRBJ1-1, the full variable domain is GAGVSQSPSNKVTEKGKDVELRCDPISGHTALYWYRQSLGQGLEFLIYFQGNSAPDKSGLPSDRFSAERTGGSVSTLTIQRTQQEDSAVYLCASSLLVPGHRGTEAFFGQGTRLTVV.

This chain joins TRBV5-1 and TRBJ2-3; D not certain. The CDR3 has 14 amino acids. Deletions cut 4 bases from V and 0 bases from J, with 9 bases between. CDR1 and CDR2 from the germline V gene are SGHRS and YFSETQ. The CDR3 DNA sequence: TGCGCCAGCAGCCTTTCTTCCAGCACAGATACGCAGTATTTT. This sequence encodes CASSLSSSTDTQYF.

This chain connects TRBV30 to TRBJ2-7; D possibly corresponds to TRBD2 (7 bases). The CDR3 runs to 15 residues. V was cut by 2 bases and J by 0 bases, with 14 bases left in between. The germline V gene has CDR1 GTSNPN and CDR2 SVGIG (reference sequence). The CDR3 nucleotides are TGTGCCTGGAGTTGGGGAGGGGGGGTCTCCTACGAGCAGTACTTC. This sequence encodes CAWSWGGGVSYEQYF.

The V call is TRBV19, the J call TRBJ1-1; perhaps TRBD1 as D (6 bases). Trimming removed 5 bases from V and 7 bases from J, with 11 bases in between. Germline loops: CDR1 LNHDA, CDR2 SQIVND (reference sequence). CDR3 length: 12 amino acids. CDR3 in DNA: TGTGCCAGTAGTCTTCTGGACAGTGAAGCTTTCTTT. Translating it yields CASSLLDSEAFF.

This clone was counted at least ten times. CDR3: CASNSWAQGNSYEQYF. The CDR3 region has the DNA TGTGCCAGCAACTCCTGGGCCCAGGGCAACTCCTACGAGCAGTACTTC. This sequence joins TRBV11-2 and TRBJ2-7; D perhaps matches TRBD1 (5 bases). V was pared by 7 bases and J by 0 bases, with 19 bases between. Germline V gene lookup returns CDR1 SGHAT and CDR2 FQNNGV. This CDR3 is 16 amino acids long.

The CDR3, as DNA: TGTGCCAGCAGTGAAGCGCTTTCCGAGACAGAGAACTATGGCTACACCTTC. Its translation: CASSEALSETENYGYTF. This rearrangement joins TRBV6-1 to TRBJ1-2; TRBD1 is a possible D gene (5 bases). The CDR3 contains 17 residues. CDR1 is MNHNS and CDR2 is SASEGT in the germline V gene. Trimming left V 0 bases short and J 2 bases short, with 16 bases between.

The chain joins TRBV5-1 to TRBJ2-5, with D possibly matching TRBD2 (5 bases). The germline V gene encodes CDR1 SGHRS and CDR2 YFSETQ. V lost 0 bases to trimming and J lost 5 bases, with 11 bases between them. This CDR3 region has 14 residues. The CDR3 spells CASSLEAGLETQYF. DNA of the CDR3: TGCGCCAGCAGCTTGGAGGCGGGTTTGGAGACCCAGTACTTC.

The V call is TRBV11-3, the J call TRBJ2-5; D perhaps matches TRBD1 (5 bases). CDR1 and CDR2 from the germline V gene are SGHNT and YENEEA. Deletions cut 4 bases from V and 5 bases from J, with 14 bases between. This CDR3 has 14 amino acids. CDR3 loop: CASSWGGQGETQYF. DNA of the CDR3: TGTGCCAGCAGCTGGGGCGGTCAAGGGGAGACCCAGTACTTC.

This chain joins TRBV30 and TRBJ2-1; a possible D gene is TRBD2 (5 bases). The CDR3 is 11 residues long. Trimming left V 7 bases short and J 10 bases short, with 14 bases between. The germline V gene encodes CDR1 GTSNPN and CDR2 SVGIG (reference sequence). The CDR3 sequence: CASSTGMEQFF. The CDR3, as DNA: TGTGCCTCAAGTACCGGGATGGAGCAGTTCTTC. Full variable domain (outside the CDR3, taken from reference TRBV30 and TRBJ2-1): SQTIHQWPATLVQPVGSPLSLECTVEGTSNPNLYWYRQAAGRGLQLLFYSVGIGQISSEVPQNLSASRPQDRQFILSSKKLLLSDSGFYLCASSTGMEQFFGPGTRLTVL.

This rearrangement joins TRBV9 to TRBJ2-5, with D perhaps matching TRBD2 (5 bases). Germline CDR1 and CDR2: SGDLS and YYNGEE. The V gene lost 1 base and the J gene lost 1 base, with 8 bases spanning the gap. This CDR3 has 14 residues. The DNA of the CDR3 is TGTGCCAGCAGCGTATCGGGGTTCCAAGAGACCCAGTACTTC. Translating gives CASSVSGFQETQYF.

The chain recombines TRBV14 with TRBJ1-1; possibly TRBD1 for D (5 bases). V lost 4 bases, J lost 5 bases, and 14 bases lay in between. CDR1 and CDR2 (germline): SGHDN, FVKESK. The CDR3 sequence is 14 residues long. CDR3 region: CASSLAAGVTEAFF. CDR3 in DNA: TGTGCCAGCAGCCTTGCGGCGGGGGTTACTGAAGCTTTCTTT.